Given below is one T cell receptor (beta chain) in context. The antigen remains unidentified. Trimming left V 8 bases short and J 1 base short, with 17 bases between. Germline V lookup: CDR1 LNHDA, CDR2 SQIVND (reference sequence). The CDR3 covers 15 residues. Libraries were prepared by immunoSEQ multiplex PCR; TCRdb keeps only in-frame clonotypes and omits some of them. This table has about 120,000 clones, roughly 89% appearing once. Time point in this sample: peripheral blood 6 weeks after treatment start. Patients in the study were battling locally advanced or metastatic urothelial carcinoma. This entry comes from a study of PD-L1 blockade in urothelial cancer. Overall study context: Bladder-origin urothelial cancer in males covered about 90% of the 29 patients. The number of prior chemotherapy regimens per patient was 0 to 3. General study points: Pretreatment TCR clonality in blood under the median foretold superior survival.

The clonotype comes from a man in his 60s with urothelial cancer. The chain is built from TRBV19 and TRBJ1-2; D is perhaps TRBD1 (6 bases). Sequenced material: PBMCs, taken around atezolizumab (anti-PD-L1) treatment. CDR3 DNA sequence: TGTGCCAGTCGACCCACAGGGTTGGGTAACTATGGCTACACCTTC. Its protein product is CASRPTGLGNYGYTF.